The clone carrying this TCR beta chain was found a few times. No antigen is known for it. Certain patients were not enrolled. These were patients with other autoimmune diseases, uncontrolled infections, pregnancy or lactation. This specimen belongs to a study of Graves' ophthalmopathy and Graves' hyperthyroidism. Findings and limits, study-wide: The majority of expanded thyroid clonotypes above 0.001 frequency also occurred in blood. The 13-signature model separated ophthalmopathy from stable hyperthyroidism at 85% to 90% sensitivity and approximately 81% specificity.

Using RNA transcripts, the TCR beta CDR3 regions were amplified. First-round RT-PCR with HTBI primers preceded a second-round multiplex PCR. TCRdb independently ran MiXCR on the multiplex PCR reads; one entry per CDR3 protein. The sample includes over a million distinct CDR3 sequences, about two fifths of them seen just once. The TCR sequence derives from an adult man with Graves' hyperthyroidism. The specimen sequenced was peripheral blood or thyroid tissue (not recorded which).

The chain's CDR3 is CASSYTGPSVGANVLTF. CDR3 nucleotides: TGTGCCAGCAGTTACACGGGACCGAGTGTTGGGGCCAACGTCCTGACTTTC. V usage is TRBV6-5 and J usage is TRBJ2-6, with D tentatively TRBD1 or TRBD2 (5 bases each). The V and J ends lost 2 bases and 3 bases respectively, with 14 bases between them. The germline V gene encodes CDR1 MNHEY and CDR2 SVGAGI. This CDR3 contains 17 residues.